The source of this T cell receptor (beta chain) is a study of vaccination and CD4 T cells after COVID-19. For the study at large: Participants were vaccinated with two doses, given as either BNT162b2 or mRNA-1273 vaccine.

This clonotype was seen only a few times. What it recognizes is unknown. Cultured CD4+ T cells had their DNA profiled by the Oncomine TCR Beta short-read assay. A single record per CDR3 protein comes from TCRdb applying MiXCR to the PCR reads. This table has 9,500 or so distinct CDR3 sequences, around 70% appearing once. Study-wide points: Clonotypes reactive to SARS-CoV-2 had a median that went up from 21 to 38, but not significantly.

Regarding treatment: roughly 10-day PBMC culture with coronavirus spike peptide pools or control peptides (ViraFEST assay). The CDR3 is 14 residues long. V lost 7 bases, J lost 0 bases, and 5 bases stayed unmatched. Germline-derived CDR1 and CDR2 are GTSNPN and SVGIG (reference sequence). This receptor was obtained from a human donor who had recovered from COVID-19. The sequenced material came from CD4+ T cells from blood, cultured in vitro. The chain carries TRBV30 and TRBJ1-5; 8 positions match TRBD1. The CDR3, as DNA: TGTGCCTTAGGACAGGGAGATAGCAATCAGCCCCAGCATTTT. Amino acids: CALGQGDSNQPQHF.